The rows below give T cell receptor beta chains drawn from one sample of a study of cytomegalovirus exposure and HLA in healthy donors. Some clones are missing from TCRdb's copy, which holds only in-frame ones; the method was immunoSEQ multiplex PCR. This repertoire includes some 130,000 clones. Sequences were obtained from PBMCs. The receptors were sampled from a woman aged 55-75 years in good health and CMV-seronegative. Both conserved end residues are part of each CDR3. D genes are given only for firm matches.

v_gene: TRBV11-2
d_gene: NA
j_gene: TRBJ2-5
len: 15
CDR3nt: TGTGCCAGCAGCCCATACGGCACAGGACAAGAGACCCAGTACTTC
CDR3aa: CASSPYGTGQETQYF

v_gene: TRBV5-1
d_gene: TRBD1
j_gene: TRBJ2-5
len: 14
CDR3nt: TGCGCCAGCAGCAAGGGACAGGGCGGAGAGACCCAGTACTTC
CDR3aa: CASSKGQGGETQYF

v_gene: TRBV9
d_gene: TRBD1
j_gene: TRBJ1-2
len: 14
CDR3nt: TGTGCCAGCAGCGTTGGGACAGGGGAAGATGGCTACACCTTC
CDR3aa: CASSVGTGEDGYTF

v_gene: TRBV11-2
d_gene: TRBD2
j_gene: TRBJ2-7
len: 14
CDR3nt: TGTGCCAGCAGCTGGCGGGAGGGGTCGAGCGAGCAGTACTTC
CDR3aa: CASSWREGSSEQYF

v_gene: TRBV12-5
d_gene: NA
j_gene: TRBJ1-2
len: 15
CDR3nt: TGTGCTAGTGGTTTAGACACCACAGGGTCCCATGGCTACACCTTC
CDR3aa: CASGLDTTGSHGYTF

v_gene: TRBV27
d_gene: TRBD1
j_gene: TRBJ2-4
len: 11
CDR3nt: TGTGCCAGCAGACTCAGACAGGGGGAGTACTTC
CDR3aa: CASRLRQGEYF

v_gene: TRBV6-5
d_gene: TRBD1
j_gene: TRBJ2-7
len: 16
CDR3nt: TGTGCCAGCAGTTACAGTCGGACAGGGGTAGGCTACGAGCAGTATTTC
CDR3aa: CASSYSRTGVGYEQYF

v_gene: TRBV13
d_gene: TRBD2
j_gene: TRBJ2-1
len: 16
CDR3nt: TGTGCCAGCAGCAATCTCCCCGCGGGAGAATACAATGAGCAGTTCTTC
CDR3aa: CASSNLPAGEYNEQFF

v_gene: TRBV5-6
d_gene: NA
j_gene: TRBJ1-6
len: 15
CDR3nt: TGTGCCAGCAGCTTCGTAAGGGGTGGAAATTCACCCCTCCACTTT
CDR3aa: CASSFVRGGNSPLHF

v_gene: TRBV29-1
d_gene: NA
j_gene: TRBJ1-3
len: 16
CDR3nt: TGCAGCGTTTCGATTGGACATCCGAGCTCTGGAAACACCATATATTTT
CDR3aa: CSVSIGHPSSGNTIYF

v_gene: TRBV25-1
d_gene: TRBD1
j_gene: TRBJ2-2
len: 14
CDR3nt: TGTGCCAGCAGTGCACCAGGGGGCCCCGGGGAGCTGTTTTTT
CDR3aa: CASSAPGGPGELFF

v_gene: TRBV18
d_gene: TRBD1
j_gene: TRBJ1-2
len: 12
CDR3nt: TGTGCCAGCTCACCGGACAGGGATGGCTACACCTTC
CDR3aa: CASSPDRDGYTF

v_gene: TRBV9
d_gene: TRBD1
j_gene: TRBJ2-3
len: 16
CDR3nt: TGTGCCAGCAGCGCCGTAGGGACAGGTTCCGTAGATACGCAGTATTTT
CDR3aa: CASSAVGTGSVDTQYF

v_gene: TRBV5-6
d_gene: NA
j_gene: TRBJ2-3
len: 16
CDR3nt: TGTGCCAGCAGCTTGGGGACTCCCTGGTTAGGAGATACGCAGTATTTT
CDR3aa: CASSLGTPWLGDTQYF

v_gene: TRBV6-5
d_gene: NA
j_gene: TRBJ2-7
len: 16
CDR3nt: TGTGCCAGCAGTTACTCTTCCGGGGGTAGCTCCTACGAGCAGTACTTC
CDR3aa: CASSYSSGGSSYEQYF

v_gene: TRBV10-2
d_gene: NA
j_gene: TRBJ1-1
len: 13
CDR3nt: TGCGCCAGCACCCCCGGGAGACACACTGAAGCTTTCTTT
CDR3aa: CASTPGRHTEAFF

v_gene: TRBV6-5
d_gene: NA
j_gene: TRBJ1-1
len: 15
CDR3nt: TGTGCCAGCAGTAACAGGGAGAAGGGGTGGACTGAAGCTTTCTTT
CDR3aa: CASSNREKGWTEAFF

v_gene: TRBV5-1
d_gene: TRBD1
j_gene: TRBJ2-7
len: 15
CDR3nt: TGCGCCAGCAGCTTGGTGGCGGCAGGGGGCTACGAGCAGTACTTC
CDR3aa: CASSLVAAGGYEQYF

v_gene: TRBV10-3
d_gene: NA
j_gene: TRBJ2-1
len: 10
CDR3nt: TGTGCCATCAGTGGGCCCCGCCAGTTCTTC
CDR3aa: CAISGPRQFF

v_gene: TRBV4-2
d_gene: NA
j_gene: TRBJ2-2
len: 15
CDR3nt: TGTGCCAGCAGCTCCTCCGGATCCCGGGAAGGGGAGCTGTTTTTT
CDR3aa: CASSSSGSREGELFF

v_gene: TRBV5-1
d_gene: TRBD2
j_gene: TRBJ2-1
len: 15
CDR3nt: TGCGCCAGCACCGGGACTAGCGGGACCTACAATGAGCAGTTCTTC
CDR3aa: CASTGTSGTYNEQFF

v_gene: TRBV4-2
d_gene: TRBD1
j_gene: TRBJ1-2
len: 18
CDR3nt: TGTGCCAGCAGCCAAGATAGGGACAGCCGAAAACAGAACTATGGCTACACCTTC
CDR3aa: CASSQDRDSRKQNYGYTF

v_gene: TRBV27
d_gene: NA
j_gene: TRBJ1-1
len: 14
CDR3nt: TGTGCCAGCAGTTTTATTGAGGGGGTCGGAGAAGCTTTCTTT
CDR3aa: CASSFIEGVGEAFF

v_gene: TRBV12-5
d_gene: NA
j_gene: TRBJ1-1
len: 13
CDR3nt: TGTGCTAGTGGGGGACACATGAGGACTGAAGCTTTCTTT
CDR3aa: CASGGHMRTEAFF

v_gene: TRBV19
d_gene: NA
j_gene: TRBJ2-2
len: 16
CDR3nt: TGTGCCAGTAGTACCCCCGGATTTAGGGGCACCGGGGAGCTGTTTTTT
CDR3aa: CASSTPGFRGTGELFF

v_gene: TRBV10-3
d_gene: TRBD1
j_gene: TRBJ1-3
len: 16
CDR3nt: TGTGCCATCAAGAGACCAGACAGGGGGGCTGGAAACACCATATATTTT
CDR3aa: CAIKRPDRGAGNTIYF

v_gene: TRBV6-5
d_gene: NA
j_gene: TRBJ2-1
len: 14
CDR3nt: TGTGCCAGCAGTTACAAGCTTCGGGACTATGAGCAGTTCTTC
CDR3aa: CASSYKLRDYEQFF

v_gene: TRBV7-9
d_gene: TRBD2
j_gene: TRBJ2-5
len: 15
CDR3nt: TGTGCCAGCAGCTTAGAGGCAGGACTAGAGGTGACCCAGTACTTC
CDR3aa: CASSLEAGLEVTQYF

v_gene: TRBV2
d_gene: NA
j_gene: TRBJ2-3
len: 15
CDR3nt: TGTGCCAGCAGCGAGGGGGGGGGCTCGGGAGATACGCAGTATTTT
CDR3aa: CASSEGGGSGDTQYF

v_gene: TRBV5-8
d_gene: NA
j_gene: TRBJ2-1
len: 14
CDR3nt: TGTGCCAGCAGCTTGGGCCAACTATACAATGAGCAGTTCTTC
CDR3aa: CASSLGQLYNEQFF

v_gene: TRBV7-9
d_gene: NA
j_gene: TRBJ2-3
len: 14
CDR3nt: TGTGCCAGCAGCTTAGGGAGGGGCACAGATACGCAGTATTTT
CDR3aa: CASSLGRGTDTQYF

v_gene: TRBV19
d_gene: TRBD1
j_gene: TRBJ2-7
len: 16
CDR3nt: TGTGCCAGTAGTATAGTCGGGACAGGAAAAACCTACGAGCAGTACTTC
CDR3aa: CASSIVGTGKTYEQYF

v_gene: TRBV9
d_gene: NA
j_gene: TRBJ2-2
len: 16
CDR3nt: TGTGCCAGCAGCGCCAGGGGTAACTTCGACACCGGGGAGCTGTTTTTT
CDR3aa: CASSARGNFDTGELFF

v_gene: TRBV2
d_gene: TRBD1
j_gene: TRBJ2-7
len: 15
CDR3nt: TGTGCCAGCAGTGAAGGGGACAGGGGTCCCTACGAGCAGTACTTC
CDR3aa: CASSEGDRGPYEQYF

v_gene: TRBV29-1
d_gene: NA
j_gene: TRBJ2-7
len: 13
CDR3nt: TGCAGCGTTGTCCCTTCGAGCTCCTACGAGCAGTACTTC
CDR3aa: CSVVPSSSYEQYF

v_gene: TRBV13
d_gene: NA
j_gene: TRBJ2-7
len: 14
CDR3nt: TGTGCCAGCAGCTTGCAGGGGGGACGGTACGAGCAGTACTTC
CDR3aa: CASSLQGGRYEQYF

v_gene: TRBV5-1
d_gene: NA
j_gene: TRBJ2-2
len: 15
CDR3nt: TGCGCCAGCAGCTTGGGACAGCTAGGGGTCGGGGAGCTGTTTTTT
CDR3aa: CASSLGQLGVGELFF

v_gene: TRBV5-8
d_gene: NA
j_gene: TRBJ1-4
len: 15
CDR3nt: TGTGCCAGCAGCTTGGGCGGGGCAACTAATGAAAAACTGTTTTTT
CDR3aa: CASSLGGATNEKLFF

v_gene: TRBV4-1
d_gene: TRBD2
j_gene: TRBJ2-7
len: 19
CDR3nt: TGCGCCAGCAGCCAGACACTTGGATTGGCTAGCGGGAAGGCCTACGAGCAGTACTTC
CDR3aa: CASSQTLGLASGKAYEQYF

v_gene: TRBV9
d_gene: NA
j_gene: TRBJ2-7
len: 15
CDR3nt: TGTGCCAGCAGCATCTACGGGGACAACTCCTACGAGCAGTACTTC
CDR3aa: CASSIYGDNSYEQYF

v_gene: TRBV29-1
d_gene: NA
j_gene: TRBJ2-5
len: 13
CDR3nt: TGCAGCGTTCAATACTTCGGGGGAGAGACCCAGTACTTC
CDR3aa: CSVQYFGGETQYF

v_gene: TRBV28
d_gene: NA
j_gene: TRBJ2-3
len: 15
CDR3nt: TGTGCCAGCAGTTCCAGTTGGCGGGGAAAAGATACGCAGTATTTT
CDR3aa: CASSSSWRGKDTQYF

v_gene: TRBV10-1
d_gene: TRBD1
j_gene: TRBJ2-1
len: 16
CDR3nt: TGCGCCGGGGACAGACAGGGGATAGGCTCCTACAATGAGCAGTTCTTC
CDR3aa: CAGDRQGIGSYNEQFF

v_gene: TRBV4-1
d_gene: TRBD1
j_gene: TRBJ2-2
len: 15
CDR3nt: TGCGCCAGCAGCCCTGGACAGGGAGGCACCGGGGAGCTGTTTTTT
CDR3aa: CASSPGQGGTGELFF

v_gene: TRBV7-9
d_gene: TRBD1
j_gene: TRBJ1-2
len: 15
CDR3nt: TGTGCCAGCAGCAAATCGGGACAGGGGGCTTCTGGCTACACCTTC
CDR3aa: CASSKSGQGASGYTF

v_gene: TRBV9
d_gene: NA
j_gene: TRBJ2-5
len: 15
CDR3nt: TGTGCCAGCAGCGTAGGTGGTGCGAATCAAGAGACCCAGTACTTC
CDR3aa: CASSVGGANQETQYF